These T cell receptor beta chains were read from a single sample in a study of shared clonotypes between healthy human individuals. The assay was immunoSEQ multiplex PCR, and TCRdb's table has in-frame clones only and misses some. The sample includes 2 million or so clones, approximately 94% of them seen just once. The sequenced sample consisted of naive CD8+ T cells sorted from blood. The source of these receptors is a man younger than 35 in good health. Both conserved end residues are part of each CDR3.

>TRBJ2-1|TRBV11-2
CASSLEAGEYNEQFF
>TRBJ1-4|TRBV13
CASSPRLTGAANEKLFF
>TRBJ2-7|TRBV27
CASSVRDGSTEQYF
>TRBJ2-5|TRBV28
CASSLCLLAGPKETQYF
>TRBJ2-7|TRBV11-3
CASSQDGGRSDEQYF
>TRBJ1-6|TRBV10-3
CAISEVEGSPLHF
>TRBJ2-1|TRBV2
CATVFTSSYNEQFF
>TRBJ1-3|TRBV7-9
CASSLGIGNTIYF
>TRBJ2-7|TRBV4-1
CASSQDESYEQYF
>TRBJ2-7|TRBV27
CASSLSMGSHEQYF
>TRBJ1-2|TRBV2
CASSDPDSSGALYGYGYTF
>TRBJ1-3|TRBV28
CASSFLGGNTIYF
>TRBJ2-3|TRBV11-2
CASSSTGGGSDTQYF
>TRBJ2-3|TRBV5-6
CASSGTTSTDTQYF
>TRBJ2-7|TRBV7-2
CASSLGGIEQYF
>TRBJ2-7|TRBV10-2
CASSALMIEGWGGQYF
>TRBJ2-7|TRBV2
CASSEGDLAYEQYF
>TRBJ1-1|TRBV19
CASKEAVASTEAFF
>TRBJ1-3|TRBV6-4
CASSDSLLGQASPECTIYF
>TRBJ1-2|TRBV29-1
CSVEEWDDNPYGYTF
>TRBJ1-1|TRBV5-1
CASSLGGPEAFF
>TRBJ2-3|TRBV7-3
CASSLMGASTDTQYF
>TRBJ1-1|TRBV5-4
CASSDDWGTEAFF
>TRBJ2-1|TRBV2
CASSEDGSSYNEQFF
>TRBJ1-5|TRBV15
CATSQTDRGNQPQHF
>TRBJ1-5|TRBV2
CASSQAEGHQPQHF
>TRBJ1-1|TRBV27
CASSFEGVGNTEAFF
>TRBJ2-2|TRBV5-5
CASRDKGYGELFF
>TRBJ2-7|TRBV5-6
CASSLIFPGINEQYF
>TRBJ1-1|TRBV28
CASSFGPQATEAFF
>TRBJ1-6|TRBV6-1
CASSEQGGYNSPLHF
>TRBJ2-3|TRBV11-2
CASSPPIDTQYF
>TRBJ2-7|TRBV18
CASSPPGPTAYEQYF
>TRBJ2-7|TRBV5-1
CASSLAESYEQYF
>TRBJ2-7|TRBV9
CASSVGAGGSYEQYF
>TRBJ2-3|TRBV10-3
CAIRPEAGGTDTQYF
>TRBJ2-1|TRBV6-5
CASSILAGFYNEQFF
>TRBJ1-2|TRBV4-3
CASSYLEGAMGYGYTF
>TRBJ2-7|TRBV9
CASSPGTNSPEQYF
>TRBJ1-4|TRBV28
CASSSQDRGLGEKLFF
>TRBJ2-7|TRBV6-1
CASRAYEQYF
>TRBJ1-1|TRBV19
CASREGDGEAFF
>TRBJ1-5|TRBV4-1
CASSIRQGDSNQPQHF
>TRBJ1-1|TRBV7-9
CASSLGSLNTEAFF
>TRBJ1-3|TRBV4-3
CASSHLLGSGNTIYF
>TRBJ2-6|TRBV11-2
CASSLMPGSYSGANVLTF
>TRBJ2-5|TRBV28
CASSFLGGGAAETQYF
>TRBJ1-2|TRBV29-1
CSVEMDGGYTF
>TRBJ2-1|TRBV5-6
CASSFMAWTSGHNEQFF
>TRBJ2-7|TRBV7-9
CASSLVTGYEQYF
>TRBJ2-7|TRBV27
CASSPPGFYEQYF
>TRBJ2-1|TRBV30
CAWRYSYNEQFF
>TRBJ1-2|TRBV2
CASIRTWADRAGDGYTF
>TRBJ2-2|TRBV4-1
CASTTSGGATGELFF
>TRBJ2-7|TRBV28
CASSGQGLSSYEQYF